These 22 T cell receptor beta chains came from one sample sequenced in a study of technical replicates of blood from several donors. The assay was immunoSEQ multiplex PCR, and TCRdb's table has in-frame clones only and misses some. The sample shows tens of thousands of clones, 94% of them seen only once. Input material: T cells isolated from PBMCs. These receptors all stem from a human donor in good health.

This chain connects TRBV5-4 to TRBJ2-1; TRBD2 matches 9 bases. Trimming took 2 bases from V and 7 from J; bases not matched to a gene: 7. CDR1 is SGHNT and CDR2 is YYREEE in the germline V gene (reference sequence). There are 15 residues in the CDR3. The CDR3 nucleotides are TGTGCCAGCAGCTTCGCGGGAGGGCCAGTTAATGAGCAGTTCTTC. Protein: CASSFAGGPVNEQFF.

The rearrangement links TRBV11-2 to TRBJ2-7, with TRBD2 matching 13 bases. The CDR3 loop spans 15 amino acids. Per the germline V gene, CDR1 is SGHAT and CDR2 is FQNNGV. V lost 3 bases, J lost 4 bases, and 3 bases stayed unmatched. DNA for the CDR3: TGTGCCAGCAGCTTGGGACTAGCGGGATCGTACGAGCAGTACTTC. It translates to CASSLGLAGSYEQYF.

The chain joins TRBV4-1 to TRBJ2-7; maybe TRBD1 (5 bases). CDR3 length: 17 residues. Trimming took 1 base from V and 1 from J, leaving 17 bases between them. Germline V gene lookup returns CDR1 MGHRA and CDR2 YSYEKL. For the CDR3, the DNA is TGCGCCAGCAGCCAAGCATCTTCTTTTGACAGATCCTACGAGCAGTACTTC. This gives the protein CASSQASSFDRSYEQYF.

The chain has TRBV18 and TRBJ1-1, with 8 bases identical to TRBD1. Germline CDR1 KGHSH, CDR2 LQKENI. The CDR3 consists of 14 residues. V dropped 6 bases and J dropped 1; count of bases not matched to a gene: 4. The CDR3: CASSQQGGNTEAFF. In nucleotides, the CDR3 is TGTGCCAGCTCCCAACAGGGGGGGAACACTGAAGCTTTCTTT. The full variable domain, its missing parts supplied by reference TRBV18 and TRBJ1-1, is NAGVMQNPRHLVRRRGQEARLRCSPMKGHSHVYWYRQLPEEGLKFMVYLQKENIIDESGMPKERFSAEFPKEGPSILRIQQVVRGDSAAYFCASSQQGGNTEAFFGQGTRLTVV.

This chain joins TRBV11-2 and TRBJ2-3; 7 nucleotides agree with TRBD1. CDR3 length equals 12 residues. Trimming at V came to 3 bases and at J to 6 bases, leaving 0 bases not matched to a gene. Germline CDR1 reads SGHAT; CDR2 reads FQNNGV. This CDR3 is CASSFRGDTQYF. The DNA of the CDR3 is TGTGCCAGCAGCTTCAGGGGGGATACGCAGTATTTT.

A word on this clone: This specimen includes other DNA sequences encoding the same CDR3. The V gene is TRBV11-3, the J gene TRBJ2-7, with 9 bases that match TRBD1. Trimming at V came to 5 bases and at J to 1 base, leaving 3 bases not matched to a gene. CDR1 SGHNT and CDR2 YENEEA come from the germline V gene. The CDR3 is 14 amino acids. The CDR3 reads CASSPGTGSYEQYF. CDR3 bases: TGTGCCAGCAGCCCCGGGACAGGGTCCTACGAGCAGTACTTC.

The chain is built from TRBV6-1 and TRBJ1-2, with 8 bases aligning to TRBD1. The CDR3 totals 12 residues. V was pared by 5 bases and J by 6 bases, with 2 bases of the junction left unmatched. Germline V gene sequence: CDR1 MNHNS, CDR2 SASEGT. CDR3 bases: TGTGCCAGCAGTAGGACAGGGCATGGCTACACCTTC. Protein: CASSRTGHGYTF.

The V and J genes are TRBV7-9 and TRBJ1-3; TRBD1 matches 9 bases. Trimming cost V 5 bases and J 8 bases; bases outside gene matches: 7. The CDR3 is made up of 14 amino acids. Looked up from germline, CDR1 is SEHNR and CDR2 is FQNEAQ (reference sequence). CDR3 sequence: CASSDSDRGDTIYF. The CDR3 region has the DNA TGTGCCAGCAGCGACTCGGACAGGGGAGACACCATATATTTT. Combining the CDR3 with reference TRBV7-9 and TRBJ1-3 gives the whole variable domain DTGVSQNPRHKITKRGQNVTFRCDPISEHNRLYWYRQTLGQGPEFLTYFQNEAQLEKSRLLSDRFSAERPKGSFSTLEIQRTEQGDSAMYLCASSDSDRGDTIYFGEGSWLTVV.

J is TRBJ2-1 and V is TRBV19; 8 bases fit TRBD1. The CDR3 runs to 13 residues. The V gene end was trimmed by 7 bases and the J gene end by 6 bases; junction bases not matched to a gene: 5. Per the germline V gene, CDR1 is LNHDA and CDR2 is SQIVND (reference sequence). The CDR3 DNA reads TGTGCCAGTAACGGACAGGGAGGCAATGAGCAGTTCTTC. This sequence encodes CASNGQGGNEQFF.

This sequence joins TRBV12-5 and TRBJ2-3; TRBD1 matches 8 bases. The CDR3 has 15 amino acids. The V gene end was trimmed by 1 base and the J gene end by 6 bases; junction bases not matched to a gene: 6. Germline V lookup: CDR1 LGHNT, CDR2 FRNRAP. DNA of the CDR3: TGTGCTAGTGGTTTGGGGACAGGGAGATCCGATACGCAGTATTTT. It specifies CASGLGTGRSDTQYF.

J is TRBJ2-5 and V is TRBV5-1; 10 bases are a match to TRBD2. The V gene's germline CDR1 is SGHRS and CDR2 YFSETQ. This CDR3 comprises 17 residues. The V and J ends lost 2 bases and 5 bases, in that order; junction bases with no gene match: 12. CDR3 protein: CASSFRAGGRFMETQYF. The CDR3 region has the DNA TGCGCCAGCAGCTTTCGAGCGGGGGGGCGGTTCATGGAGACCCAGTACTTC.

The chain links TRBV29-1 to TRBJ2-5; 14 bases line up with TRBD2. Germline V lookup: CDR1 SQVTM, CDR2 ANQGSEA. V gave up 7 bases and J gave up 7 bases; unmatched junction bases: 8. The length of the CDR3 is 14 residues. CDR3 DNA: TGCAGCGGGGGACTAGCGGGAGAAATTGGGACCCAGTACTTC. Translation gives CSGGLAGEIGTQYF.

The DNA of the CDR3 is TGTGCCAGCAGCTTAGTGAGGACAGTTAAATACAAAAACATTCAGTACTTC. It codes for CASSLVRTVKYKNIQYF. The gene calls are TRBV11-1 and TRBJ2-4; D might be TRBD1 (6 bases). The ends were cut back, 1 base at V and 3 bases at J, with 16 bases in the middle. This CDR3 region has 17 residues. The V gene's germline CDR1 is SGHAT and CDR2 FQDESV (reference sequence).

This chain joins TRBV12-5 and TRBJ2-7; a possible D gene is TRBD1 (6 bases). CDR1 is LGHNT, CDR2 FRNRAP, per germline. The CDR3 loop spans 14 amino acids. V lost 4 bases and J 3 bases, leaving 13 bases between the germline ends. CDR3 DNA sequence: TGTGCTAGTGGTTCGAACAGGGTTCACTACGAGCAGTACTTC. Its protein is CASGSNRVHYEQYF. Together with reference TRBV12-5 and TRBJ2-7, the CDR3 gives the full variable domain: DARVTQTPRHKVTEMGQEVTMRCQPILGHNTVFWYRQTMMQGLELLAYFRNRAPLDDSGMPKDRFSAEMPDATLATLKIQPSEPRDSAVYFCASGSNRVHYEQYFGPGTRLTVT.

Written as DNA, the CDR3 is TGTGCCAGCAACCGACAGGGGCGGAATGCTTTCTTT. The encoded protein is CASNRQGRNAFF. The genes are TRBV28 and TRBJ1-1; 8 nucleotides align to TRBD1. CDR1 and CDR2 from the germline V gene are MDHEN and SYDVKM. The CDR3 has 12 residues. V was clipped by 7 bases and J by 11 bases; unmatched bases: 9.

The CDR3 sequence: CASSQVQGAVEKLFF. DNA of the CDR3: TGCGCCAGCAGCCAAGTGCAAGGGGCGGTTGAAAAACTGTTTTTT. The rearrangement joins TRBV4-1 to TRBJ1-4; weak D call: TRBD1 (5 bases). Germline V gene lookup returns CDR1 MGHRA and CDR2 YSYEKL. V was cut by 1 base and J by 7 bases, with 13 bases left in between. This CDR3 has 15 residues.

This chain connects TRBV19 to TRBJ2-3; TRBD1 matches at 10 bases. Germline V CDR1 and CDR2: LNHDA, SQIVND (reference sequence). The CDR3 length is 16 residues. V was pared by 10 bases and J by 2 bases, with 12 bases of the junction left unmatched. In DNA form, the CDR3 reads TGTGCCACGCTACCGCCCGGGACAGGGGACACAGATACGCAGTATTTT. It encodes CATLPPGTGDTDTQYF. Variable domain in full (rest from reference TRBV19 and TRBJ2-3): DGGITQSPKYLFRKEGQNVTLSCEQNLNHDAMYWYRQDPGQGLRLIYYSQIVNDFQKGDIAEGYSVSREKKESFPLTVTSAQKNPTAFYLCATLPPGTGDTDTQYFGPGTRLTVL.

V usage is TRBV18 and J usage is TRBJ1-3; the match to TRBD1 covers 8 bases. The trim removed 5 bases at V and 2 bases at J, leaving 8 bases unmatched. Germline CDR1 is KGHSH and CDR2 is LQKENI. The CDR3 sequence is 16 residues long. CDR3 amino acids: CASSSFNRGTGNTIYF. DNA of the CDR3: TGTGCCAGCTCATCTTTTAACAGGGGGACTGGAAACACCATATATTTT. Filled out from reference TRBV18 and TRBJ1-3, the complete variable domain reads NAGVMQNPRHLVRRRGQEARLRCSPMKGHSHVYWYRQLPEEGLKFMVYLQKENIIDESGMPKERFSAEFPKEGPSILRIQQVVRGDSAAYFCASSSFNRGTGNTIYFGEGSWLTVV.

The chain recombines TRBV28 with TRBJ1-4; no firm D call. The CDR3 loop spans 17 amino acids. Germline CDR1 is MDHEN and CDR2 is SYDVKM. The germline V and J ends were trimmed by 5 bases and 0 bases, with 16 bases remaining between them. The CDR3 sequence is CASSGLLILTTNEKLFF. Written as DNA, the CDR3 is TGTGCCAGCAGTGGGCTCCTAATCCTCACAACTAATGAAAAACTGTTTTTT.

The chain links TRBV19 to TRBJ1-2; 11 bases match TRBD1. V shed 7 bases, J shed 4 bases, and the junction held 8 bases outside the gene matches. The CDR3 length is 15 residues. Germline V gene data show CDR1 as LNHDA and CDR2 as SQIVND (reference sequence). CDR3: CASTPGQGGVYGYTF. As DNA, the CDR3 is TGTGCCAGTACCCCGGGACAGGGGGGGGTCTATGGCTACACCTTC. Supplemented by reference TRBV19 and TRBJ1-2, the full variable domain reads DGGITQSPKYLFRKEGQNVTLSCEQNLNHDAMYWYRQDPGQGLRLIYYSQIVNDFQKGDIAEGYSVSREKKESFPLTVTSAQKNPTAFYLCASTPGQGGVYGYTFGSGTRLTVV.

The chain links TRBV10-3 to TRBJ2-5; D is undetermined. This CDR3 is 11 amino acids long. Trimming pared 4 bases from V and 4 bases from J, leaving 4 bases between. Germline V CDR1 and CDR2: ENHRY, SYGVKD. The CDR3, as DNA: TGTGCCATCAGTGGGGCAGAGACCCAGTACTTC. Protein sequence: CAISGAETQYF.

The chain carries TRBV5-1 and TRBJ1-1; 8 bases map to TRBD1. The germline V gene encodes CDR1 SGHRS and CDR2 YFSETQ. With 5 bases clipped from V and 2 bases from J, the junction kept 5 bases outside the gene matches. The CDR3 contains 14 residues. This CDR3 is CASRLQGDNTEAFF. As DNA, the CDR3 is TGCGCCAGCAGACTACAGGGGGACAACACTGAAGCTTTCTTT.